This entry concerns a single T cell receptor (beta chain). Its antigen has not been determined. No much larger clone is present one base from it, and per-base qualities are unavailable. At diagnosis, tumor, uninvolved tumor-adjacent lung and peripheral blood were collected and then preserved as a mix of FFPE and fresh-frozen material. For TCR repertoire profiling, the blood samples were analyzed as peripheral blood mononuclear cells. The sample comes from a study of T cells in localized non-small cell lung cancer (dated by TCRdb to the early 2020s). Background for the entire study: The study analyzed T cell repertoires of approximately 240 early-stage NSCLC patients, comparing tumors and uninvolved tumor-adjacent lungs. All 220 or so NSCLC patients in the cohort were treatment-naive and had localized lung tumors that were resected. The mean age of the NSCLC patients was under 70 years, with 130 or so men and around 100 women. What the study reported, not specific to this receptor: A median of roughly 58 of the top 100 tumor clones were detected in paired uninvolved adjacent lung, and around 30 of these tumor clones were also found among the top 100 clones of the paired uninvolved adjacent lung. Because the study design was exploratory, TCR variables were selected using unadjusted p-values without false-discovery rate correction. Longer overall survival was associated with higher blood T cell density, whereas shorter survival was associated with higher adjacent-lung clonality. Because multi-region tumor sequencing was not done, intratumor heterogeneity could not be ruled out. Uninvolved tumor-adjacent lung showed the highest T cell clonality, higher than tumor, which suggests more focused antigenic responses in the uninvolved tumor-adjacent lung.

The immunoSEQ Assay was used to sequence TCR beta CDR3 regions from DNA. The study's own analysis went as follows. To compute T cell density, TCR beta template counts were normalized to usable DNA, which was estimated by amplifying housekeeping genes. Richness was estimated with the preseqR package, extrapolating to 400,000 templates for PBMC samples and 120,000 templates for tissue samples. Clonality was defined as one minus Pielou's evenness. To identify tissue-enriched TCRs, differential abundance testing was run on productive amino-acid clonotypes with a minimum total count of 5 and an alpha of 0.1. The Jaccard Index and the Morisita Overlap Index were used to measure how much the repertoires overlapped between compartments. TCR beta CDR3s were clustered by GLIPH together with public tetramer-defined viral CDR3s, and at least three viral sequences plus V-gene enrichment were required for viral motifs. Drawn from immuneACCESS, this table holds only the in-frame rearrangements with V and J called that TCRdb kept. Clones are partly lost; checked studies trace under half to an unresolved V gene and leave the rest unexplained. The V and J calls and clone size come from that table; D and trimming were worked out from the DNA. The sample table holds about 78,000 clones, of which approximately 84% were seen once. 2.8% of the sample rests with the top ten.

The clonotype was recovered from a man aged 35 to 69 with stage I lung adenocarcinoma. Here the sequenced sample was peripheral blood, taken before any cancer treatment.

The CDR3 in this case is CASGLRNFRSTF. The DNA sequence is as follows: TGTGCTAGTGGTTTGAGGAACTTCCGATCAACCTTC. This chain is built from TRBV12-5 and TRBJ1-2; the D gene identity is not certain. Deletion took 2 bases off V and 14 bases off J, with a span of 15 bases between the germline ends. Looking up the germline V gene yields CDR1 LGHNT and CDR2 FRNRAP. From cysteine to phenylalanine, the CDR3 is 12 amino acids long. The sequence is cut down to CDR3 DNA, 36 bases in frame from base 1. This CDR3, with the reference TRBV12-5 and TRBJ1-2 proteins standing in past its ends, gives the full variable domain DARVTQTPRHKVTEMGQEVTMRCQPILGHNTVFWYRQTMMQGLELLAYFRNRAPLDDSGMPKDRFSAEMPDATLATLKIQPSEPRDSAVYFCASGLRNFRSTFGSGTRLTVV.